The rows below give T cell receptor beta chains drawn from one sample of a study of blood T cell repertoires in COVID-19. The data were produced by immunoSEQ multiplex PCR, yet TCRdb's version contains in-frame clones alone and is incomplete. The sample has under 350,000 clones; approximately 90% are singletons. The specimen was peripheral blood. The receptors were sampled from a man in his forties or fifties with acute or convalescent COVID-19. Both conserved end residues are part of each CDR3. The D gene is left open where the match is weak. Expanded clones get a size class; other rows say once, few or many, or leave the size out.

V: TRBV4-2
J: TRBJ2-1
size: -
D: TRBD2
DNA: TGTGCCAGCAGCCAAGATTGGACTAGCGGGGGGCAGTACAATGAGCAGTTCTTC
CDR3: CASSQDWTSGGQYNEQFF

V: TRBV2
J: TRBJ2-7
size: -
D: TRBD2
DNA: TGTGCCAGCAGTGAGGGTTGGTTAGCGGGGGGCCCAGGGGACGAGCAGTACTTC
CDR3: CASSEGWLAGGPGDEQYF

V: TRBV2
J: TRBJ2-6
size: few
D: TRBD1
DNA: TGTGCCAGCAGTGTAAGGACAGGGACCAACGTCCTGACTTTC
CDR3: CASSVRTGTNVLTF

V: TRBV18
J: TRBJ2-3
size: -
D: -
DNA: TGTGCCAGCTCACCCACAGGGACAGATACGCAGTATTTT
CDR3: CASSPTGTDTQYF

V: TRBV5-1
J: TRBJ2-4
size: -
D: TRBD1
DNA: TGCGCCAGCAGCTCCAGACAGGGGGCGTTGGGCAGCATTCAGTACTTC
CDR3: CASSSRQGALGSIQYF

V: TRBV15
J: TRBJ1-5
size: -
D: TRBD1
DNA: TGTGCCACCAGCCGGACAGGGCATAGCAATCAGCCCCAGCATTTT
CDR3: CATSRTGHSNQPQHF

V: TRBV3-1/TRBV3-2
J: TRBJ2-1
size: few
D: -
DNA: TGTGCCAGCAGCCAAGAGGGAGTGACTGAGCAGTTCTTC
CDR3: CASSQEGVTEQFF

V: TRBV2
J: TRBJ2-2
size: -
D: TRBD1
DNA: TGTGCCAGCAGTGAAGCGCACCCCAGGGGGCTTAACACCGGGGAGCTGTTTTTT
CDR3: CASSEAHPRGLNTGELFF

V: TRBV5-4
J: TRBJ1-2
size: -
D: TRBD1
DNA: TGTGCCAGCAGCTCCTCGGGGACAGCCACTAACTATGGCTACACCTTC
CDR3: CASSSSGTATNYGYTF

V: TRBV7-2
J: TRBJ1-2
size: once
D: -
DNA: TGTGCCAGCAGCTCCACAGGGAGCTACACCTTC
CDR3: CASSSTGSYTF

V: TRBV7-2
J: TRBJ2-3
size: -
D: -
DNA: TGTGCCAGCAGCCCTGGCCTCCTAGGGGTTCAGGATACGCAGTATTTT
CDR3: CASSPGLLGVQDTQYF

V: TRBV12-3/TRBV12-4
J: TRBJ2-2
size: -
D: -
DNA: TGTGCCAGCAGTATACAGGGACCCGGGGAGCTGTTTTTT
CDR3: CASSIQGPGELFF

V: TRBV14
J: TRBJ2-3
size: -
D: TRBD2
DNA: TGTGCCAGCAGCCTCAGGGACTACACAGATACGCAGTATTTT
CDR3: CASSLRDYTDTQYF

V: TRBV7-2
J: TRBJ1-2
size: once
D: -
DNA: TGTGCCAGCAGCTTAATGGGCACCCCCCCATATGGCTACACCTTC
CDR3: CASSLMGTPPYGYTF

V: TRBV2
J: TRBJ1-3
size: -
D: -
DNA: TGTGCCAGGCACTCCAACTCTGGAAACACCATATATTTT
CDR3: CARHSNSGNTIYF

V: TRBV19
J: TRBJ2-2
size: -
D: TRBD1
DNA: TGTGCCAGTACTCCGGACAGGACCTCTTGGGACACCGGGGAGCTGTTTTTT
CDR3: CASTPDRTSWDTGELFF

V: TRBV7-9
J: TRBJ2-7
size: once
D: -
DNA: TGTGCCAGCAGCTTAGGAGACAGTTCCTCCTACGAGCAGTACTTC
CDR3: CASSLGDSSSYEQYF

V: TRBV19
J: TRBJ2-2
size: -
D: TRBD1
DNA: TGTGCCAGTAGTATGGACAGGGGCACCGGGGAGCTGTTTTTT
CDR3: CASSMDRGTGELFF

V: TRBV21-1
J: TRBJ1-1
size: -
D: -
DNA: TGTGCCAGCAAGAAAACAGGGTTACCTTTCTTT
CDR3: CASKKTGLPFF

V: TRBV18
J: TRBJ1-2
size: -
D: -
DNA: TGTGCCAGCTCACCGTCCCCAGGGAATAGGGGCTACACCTTC
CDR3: CASSPSPGNRGYTF

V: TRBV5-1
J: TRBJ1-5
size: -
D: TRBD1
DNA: TGCGCCAGCAGCCCAGGGGGCAAGGCCCCTATGCATTTT
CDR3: CASSPGGKAPMHF

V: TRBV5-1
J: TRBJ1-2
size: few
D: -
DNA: TGCGCCAGCAGCCCCGACTGGGAGGGCGGCGGCTACACCTTC
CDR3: CASSPDWEGGGYTF

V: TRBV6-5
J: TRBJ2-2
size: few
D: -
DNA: TGTGCCAGCAGCCTTCTGGGCGGGGTGGCCGGGGAGCTGTTTTTT
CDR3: CASSLLGGVAGELFF

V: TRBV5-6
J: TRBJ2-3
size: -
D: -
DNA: TGTGCCAGCAGCTTGGGGAGGGGGCCCGGAGATACGCAGTATTTT
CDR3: CASSLGRGPGDTQYF

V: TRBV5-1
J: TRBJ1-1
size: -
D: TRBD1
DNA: TGCGCCAGCACCTATCGGACAGGAGGTAACACTGAAGCTTTCTTT
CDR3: CASTYRTGGNTEAFF

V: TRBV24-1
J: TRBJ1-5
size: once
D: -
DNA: TGTGCCACCAGTGAGGGCAGACCAAATCAGCCCCAGCATTTT
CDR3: CATSEGRPNQPQHF

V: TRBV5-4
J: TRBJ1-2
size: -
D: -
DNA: TGTGCCAGCAGGACGGGGGTGGCCTATGGCTACACCTTC
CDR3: CASRTGVAYGYTF

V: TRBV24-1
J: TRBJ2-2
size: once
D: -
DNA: TGTGCCACCAGTGATACCTTCACAGGGTCCGGGGACACCGGGGAGCTGTTTTTT
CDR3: CATSDTFTGSGDTGELFF

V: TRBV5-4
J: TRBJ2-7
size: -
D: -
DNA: TGTGCCAGCAGCTTGGATCAGGGCCACTTCTACGAGCAGTACTTC
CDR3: CASSLDQGHFYEQYF

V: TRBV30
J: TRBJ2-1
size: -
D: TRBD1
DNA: TGTGCCTGGAGTACAGGACAGGGGCCTTACAATGAGCAGTTCTTC
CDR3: CAWSTGQGPYNEQFF

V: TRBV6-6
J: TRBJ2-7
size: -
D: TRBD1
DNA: TGTGCCAGCAGTTACCGTCGACAGGGTGGATACGAGCAGTACTTC
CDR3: CASSYRRQGGYEQYF

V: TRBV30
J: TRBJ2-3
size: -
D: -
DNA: TGTGCCTGGAGTCACGGGGGATCGGGGGATACGCAGTATTTT
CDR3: CAWSHGGSGDTQYF

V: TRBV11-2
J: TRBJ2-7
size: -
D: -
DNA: TGTGCCAGCAGCTCCACCGGGCAGGGGGGTAGGTACGAGCAGTACTTC
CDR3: CASSSTGQGGRYEQYF

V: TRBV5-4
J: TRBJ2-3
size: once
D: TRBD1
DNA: TGTGCCAGCAGCTCCGTTAAGGGACAGGGGGGCACAGATACGCAGTATTTT
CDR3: CASSSVKGQGGTDTQYF

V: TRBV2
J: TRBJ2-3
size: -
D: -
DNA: TGTGCCAGCAGTGAGTGGCAACGCCGCGATACGCAGTATTTT
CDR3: CASSEWQRRDTQYF

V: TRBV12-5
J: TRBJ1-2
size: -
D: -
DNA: TGTGCTAGTGGTTTGGTCCCGGGGGGTGGCTACACCTTC
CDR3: CASGLVPGGGYTF

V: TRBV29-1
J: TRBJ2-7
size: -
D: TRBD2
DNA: TGCAGCGTTGAAGTCCGCGGGGGGACCTCCTACGAGCAGTACTTC
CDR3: CSVEVRGGTSYEQYF

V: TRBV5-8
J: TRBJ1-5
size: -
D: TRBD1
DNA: TGTGCCAGCAGCTCGGTATGGGACAGGGTCAATCAGCCCCAGCATTTT
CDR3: CASSSVWDRVNQPQHF

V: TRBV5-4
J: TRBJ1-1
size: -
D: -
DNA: TGTGCCAGCAGCTTGAGTCAGGCGAACACTGAAGCTTTCTTT
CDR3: CASSLSQANTEAFF

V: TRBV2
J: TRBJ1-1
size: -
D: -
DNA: TGTGCCAGCAGTGAAGCGGAGTGGGAAGCTTTCTTT
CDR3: CASSEAEWEAFF

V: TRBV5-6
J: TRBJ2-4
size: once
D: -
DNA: TGTGCCAGCAGCCGCACAGGCCTCAGAAACATTCAGTACTTC
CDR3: CASSRTGLRNIQYF

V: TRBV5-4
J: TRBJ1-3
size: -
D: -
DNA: TGTGCCAGCAGCACAGGAGCTGGAAACACCATATATTTT
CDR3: CASSTGAGNTIYF

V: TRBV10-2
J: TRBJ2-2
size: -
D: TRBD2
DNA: TGCGCCAGCAGTCAAGCGGGGGGAACCGGGGAGCTGTTTTTT
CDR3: CASSQAGGTGELFF

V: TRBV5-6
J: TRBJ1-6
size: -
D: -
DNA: TGTGCCAGCAGCTTGGGTACGGTAGCACCCCTCCACTTT
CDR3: CASSLGTVAPLHF

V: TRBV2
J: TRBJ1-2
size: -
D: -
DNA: TGTGCCAGCAGTGAAGGCTACGCGGAGCTTGGCTACACCTTC
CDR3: CASSEGYAELGYTF

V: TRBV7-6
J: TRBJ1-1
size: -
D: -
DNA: TGTGCCAGCACCGAAAACAGGGCCGGCGGTACTGAAGCTTTCTTT
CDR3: CASTENRAGGTEAFF